The rows below give T cell receptor beta chains drawn from one sample of a study of shared clonotypes between healthy human individuals. TCRdb's copy holds only in-frame clones and misses some; the assay was immunoSEQ multiplex PCR. The profile shows around 2.1 million clones, nearly 97% of them singletons. The material sequenced was naive CD4+ T cells sorted from blood. These receptors all come from a man between 18 and 35 years old in good health. Both conserved end residues are part of each CDR3. A D gene is named only where the DNA matches it firmly. Clone size appears in some rows only: once, few, many, or a class for an expanded clone.

TRBV7-2	TRBJ2-7	.	.	CASSLWGEQYF	TGTGCCAGCAGCCTCTGGGGGGAGCAGTACTTC
TRBV18	TRBJ2-7	.	TRBD2	CASSPSSTLAGYYEQYF	TGTGCCAGCTCACCAAGCTCCACGCTAGCGGGGTACTACGAGCAGTACTTC
TRBV5-4	TRBJ2-3	.	.	CASSLVAVTDTQYF	TGTGCCAGCAGCTTGGTCGCGGTCACAGATACGCAGTATTTT
TRBV4-1	TRBJ2-2	.	TRBD1	CASSRRTGEVATGELFF	TGCGCCAGCAGCCGGCGGACAGGGGAGGTGGCCACCGGGGAGCTGTTTTTT
TRBV7-9	TRBJ1-1	.	.	CASSYRTAGEAFF	TGTGCCAGCAGCTACCGGACAGCTGGGGAAGCTTTCTTT
TRBV5-4	TRBJ1-1	.	.	CASTPDRGRFEAFF	TGTGCCAGCACCCCCGACCGGGGGAGGTTTGAAGCTTTCTTT
TRBV6-6	TRBJ2-5	.	TRBD1	CASSLGQGVETQYF	TGTGCCAGCAGTTTGGGACAGGGGGTTGAGACCCAGTACTTC
TRBV4-1	TRBJ1-2	.	TRBD1	CASSQTGQLIYGYTF	TGCGCCAGCAGCCAGACGGGACAGCTAATCTATGGCTACACCTTC
TRBV7-2	TRBJ2-3	.	TRBD2	CASSLLAGVLDTQYF	TGTGCCAGCAGCTTACTAGCGGGAGTCCTGGATACGCAGTATTTT
TRBV7-3	TRBJ1-2	.	TRBD1	CASSFDRDGGYTF	TGTGCCAGCAGCTTCGACAGGGATGGTGGCTACACCTTC
TRBV19	TRBJ1-1	.	TRBD1	CASSMPGTGGTEAFF	TGTGCCAGTAGTATGCCCGGGACAGGGGGAACTGAAGCTTTCTTT
TRBV5-4	TRBJ2-2	once	TRBD2	CASSNTSGRPTGELFF	TGTGCCAGCAGTAACACTAGCGGGAGACCCACCGGGGAGCTGTTTTTT
TRBV7-2	TRBJ2-7	.	TRBD2	CASSLETSGTYEQYF	TGTGCCAGCAGCTTAGAGACTAGCGGCACCTACGAGCAGTACTTC
TRBV6-5	TRBJ2-1	.	.	CASSLQRPDYNEQFF	TGTGCCAGCAGTTTGCAGCGGCCAGACTACAATGAGCAGTTCTTC
TRBV6-5	TRBJ1-2	.	TRBD1	CASSYGQGVYGGYTF	TGTGCCAGCAGTTATGGCCAGGGGGTGTATGGTGGCTACACCTTC
TRBV28	TRBJ2-2	.	TRBD1	CASRPTGAGELFF	TGTGCCAGCAGACCTACAGGGGCCGGGGAGCTGTTTTTT
TRBV10-3	TRBJ1-1	.	.	CATSDQVNTEAFF	TGTGCCACCTCTGATCAGGTGAACACTGAAGCTTTCTTT
TRBV28	TRBJ2-7	.	TRBD2	CASITAGGNSYEQYF	TGTGCCAGCATTACTGCCGGGGGGAACTCCTACGAGCAGTACTTC
TRBV7-9	TRBJ1-3	.	TRBD1	CASSSSGGSGNTIYF	TGTGCCAGCAGCTCCTCAGGGGGCTCAGGAAACACCATATATTTT
TRBV5-1	TRBJ1-1	.	.	CASSGYLGVSTEAFF	TGCGCCAGCAGCGGATACCTTGGGGTTTCCACTGAAGCTTTCTTT
TRBV6-5	TRBJ1-1	.	.	CASSLGTLNTEAFF	TGTGCCAGCAGTCTTGGAACCCTGAACACTGAAGCTTTCTTT
TRBV28	TRBJ2-7	.	.	CASSLGGNYEQYF	TGTGCCAGCAGTCTTGGCGGGAACTACGAGCAGTACTTC
TRBV9	TRBJ1-4	.	TRBD1	CASSGQGAREKLFF	TGTGCCAGCAGCGGACAGGGGGCGAGGGAAAAACTGTTTTTT
TRBV18	TRBJ1-4	once	TRBD1	CASSLGTANEKLFF	TGTGCCAGCTCACTTGGGACAGCTAATGAAAAACTGTTTTTT
TRBV19	TRBJ1-4	.	.	CASKNSATNEKLFF	TGTGCCAGCAAAAACAGTGCAACTAATGAAAAACTGTTTTTT
TRBV6-5	TRBJ2-2	.	.	CASMRASVTGELFF	TGTGCCAGCATGAGGGCCAGTGTCACCGGGGAGCTGTTTTTT
TRBV19	TRBJ1-6	.	.	CASSSSGSKNSPLHF	TGTGCCAGTAGTTCGTCCGGGTCCAAAAATTCACCCCTCCACTTT
TRBV27	TRBJ1-6	.	.	CASSYRGYNSPLHF	TGTGCCAGCAGTTACCGGGGTTATAATTCACCCCTCCACTTT
TRBV4-1	TRBJ2-5	.	.	CASSQGIRDRETQYF	TGCGCCAGCAGCCAAGGGATCAGGGACCGGGAGACCCAGTACTTC
TRBV28	TRBJ1-6	.	.	CASMPVRLSSYNSPLHF	TGTGCCAGCATGCCAGTCCGTCTTAGTTCCTATAATTCACCCCTCCACTTT
TRBV15	TRBJ2-1	.	TRBD2	CATSRPLGLAGRLNEQFF	TGTGCCACCAGCAGACCCTTGGGACTAGCGGGACGCCTCAATGAGCAGTTCTTC
TRBV28	TRBJ2-7	.	.	CASSRPGTGWIIPYEQYF	TGTGCCAGCAGCAGACCGGGGACTGGCTGGATTATCCCTTACGAGCAGTACTTC
TRBV6-6	TRBJ1-2	.	.	CASSSVGGQGGYTF	TGTGCCAGCAGTTCCGTGGGGGGGCAGGGAGGCTACACCTTC
TRBV7-3	TRBJ2-7	.	.	CASSPRQGGEQYF	TGTGCCAGCAGCCCGCGACAGGGAGGAGAGCAGTACTTC
TRBV9	TRBJ1-6	.	.	CASSVGFWDRDSPLHF	TGTGCCAGCAGCGTAGGATTCTGGGATAGAGATTCACCCCTCCACTTT
TRBV4-1	TRBJ2-5	.	.	CASSRGIQETQYF	TGCGCCAGCAGCCGAGGCATTCAAGAGACCCAGTACTTC
TRBV7-8	TRBJ2-7	.	TRBD1	CASSLRTGTYEQYF	TGTGCCAGCAGCTTGCGGACAGGGACCTACGAGCAGTACTTC
TRBV5-1	TRBJ2-2	.	TRBD2	CASSPHGTTVLNTGELFF	TGCGCCAGCAGCCCTCACGGGACTACCGTTCTGAACACCGGGGAGCTGTTTTTT
TRBV5-4	TRBJ1-2	.	.	CASSPVLGGYGYTF	TGTGCCAGCAGCCCGGTCCTAGGGGGGTATGGCTACACCTTC
TRBV5-1	TRBJ1-1	.	TRBD1	CASRGTGVENTEAFF	TGCGCCAGCAGGGGGACAGGGGTCGAAAACACTGAAGCTTTCTTT
TRBV19	TRBJ1-5	.	.	CASSSGQPQHF	TGTGCCAGTAGTTCCGGGCAGCCCCAGCATTTT
TRBV27	TRBJ2-5	.	.	CASSLRGTQYF	TGTGCCAGCAGTTTAAGGGGGACCCAGTACTTC
TRBV7-9	TRBJ1-1	.	.	CASSPERGAGTEAFF	TGTGCCAGCAGCCCAGAGAGGGGGGCGGGCACTGAAGCTTTCTTT
TRBV9	TRBJ2-2	.	.	CASSPQTDPTGELFF	TGTGCCAGCAGCCCACAGACAGACCCCACCGGGGAGCTGTTTTTT
TRBV9	TRBJ1-5	once	.	CASSVGGALNQPQHF	TGTGCCAGCAGCGTAGGGGGGGCTCTCAATCAGCCCCAGCATTTT
TRBV4-1	TRBJ2-7	.	.	CASSQSSGVLYEQYF	TGCGCCAGCAGCCAATCGTCAGGGGTCCTCTACGAGCAGTACTTC
TRBV6-1	TRBJ1-5	.	.	CASSFQGWGDQPQHF	TGTGCCAGCAGCTTTCAGGGGTGGGGGGATCAGCCCCAGCATTTT
TRBV6-1	TRBJ1-2	.	.	CASSEARDKSYGYTF	TGTGCCAGCAGTGAAGCTAGGGACAAATCCTATGGCTACACCTTC
TRBV6-1	TRBJ1-3	once	.	CASSPVWDSGNTIYF	TGTGCCAGCAGCCCGGTTTGGGACTCTGGAAACACCATATATTTT
TRBV11-2	TRBJ2-7	.	TRBD1	CASSVGQAYEQYF	TGTGCCAGCAGCGTGGGACAGGCCTACGAGCAGTACTTC
TRBV18	TRBJ1-3	.	TRBD1	CASSEEQGVSGNTIYF	TGTGCCAGCTCAGAAGAACAGGGGGTTTCAGGAAACACCATATATTTT
TRBV7-9	TRBJ2-7	.	.	CASSLSGYEQYF	TGTGCCAGCAGCCTTAGTGGCTACGAGCAGTACTTC
TRBV30	TRBJ2-5	once	.	CAWRGEETQYF	TGTGCCTGGAGAGGGGAAGAGACCCAGTACTTC
TRBV6-5	TRBJ2-2	once	TRBD1	CASRTGTGNTGELFF	TGTGCCAGCAGGACCGGGACAGGGAACACCGGGGAGCTGTTTTTT
TRBV29-1	TRBJ1-6	.	.	CSVEPQAGGPLHF	TGCAGCGTTGAACCTCAGGCGGGGGGACCCCTCCACTTT
TRBV30	TRBJ1-1	.	.	CAWSVSTANTEAFF	TGTGCCTGGAGTGTCTCCACAGCAAACACTGAAGCTTTCTTT
TRBV6-5	TRBJ1-4	.	.	CASSPGRKLFF	TGTGCCAGCAGCCCGGGGAGGAAACTGTTTTTT
TRBV30	TRBJ1-2	once	.	CAWSVSGRAGYTF	TGTGCCTGGAGTGTAAGTGGGCGTGCTGGCTACACCTTC
TRBV30	TRBJ1-2	.	.	CAWSVLPGRYGYTF	TGTGCCTGGAGTGTACTCCCAGGTCGGTATGGCTACACCTTC